This is a list of T cell receptor beta chains from one sample in a study of blood T cell repertoires in COVID-19. Assay used: immunoSEQ multiplex PCR; TCRdb lists only in-frame clones, some missing. The table includes 250,000 to 350,000 clones, roughly 86% detected once. The sequenced sample consisted of PBMCs or T cells enriched from blood (not recorded which). The receptors come from a woman between 45 and 65 years old who had been exposed to COVID-19. Both conserved end residues are part of each CDR3. A D gene is named only where the DNA matches it firmly. The size entry is marked missing in some rows and otherwise reads once, few, many or a size class.

- TRBJ1-3 - TRBV7-2 TGTGCCAGCAGCACAGCACGGACAGGAAACACCATATATTTT CASSTARTGNTIYF
- TRBJ1-5 - TRBV28 TGTGCCAGCAGTTACCCCGGAGGGGGGGGAAATCAGCCCCAGCATTTT CASSYPGGGGNQPQHF
- TRBJ1-5 TRBD1 TRBV28 TGTGCCAGCAATCCTGACAGGGGGCCTACTCAGCCCCAGCATTTT CASNPDRGPTQPQHF
- TRBJ2-5 TRBD2 TRBV5-1 TGCGCCAGCAGCTTGGCCCGCGGGGGAGAGACCCAGTACTTC CASSLARGGETQYF
- TRBJ1-4 - TRBV15 TGTGCCACCAGCAGGGAGGACAGCGATGAAAAACTGTTTTTT CATSREDSDEKLFF
- TRBJ1-4 TRBD1 TRBV19 TGTGCCAGTAACGAACAGGGGACTAATGAAAAACTGTTTTTT CASNEQGTNEKLFF
- TRBJ1-5 - TRBV27 TGTGCCAGCAGTTTATCTACAGGACCCAATCAGCCCCAGCATTTT CASSLSTGPNQPQHF
few TRBJ1-3 - TRBV28 TGTGCCACAGGGGCCGGAAACACCATATATTTT CATGAGNTIYF
- TRBJ1-3 - TRBV10-3 TGTGCCATCACGGAACAGGAGGGAAACACCATATATTTT CAITEQEGNTIYF
- TRBJ2-1 - TRBV19 TGTGCCAGTAGTATAGATCTCCGGCTAGCTGGTGAGCAGTTCTTC CASSIDLRLAGEQFF
- TRBJ2-2 TRBD1 TRBV28 TGTGCCAGCAGTTTCTGGACAGGGGGAACCGGGGAGCTGTTTTTT CASSFWTGGTGELFF
- TRBJ1-1 TRBD1 TRBV6-5 TGTGCCAGCAGTCCGACAGGGGGGGACACTGAAGCTTTCTTT CASSPTGGDTEAFF
- TRBJ2-5 - TRBV27 TGTGCCAGCAGTTTAAACGGCCAAGAGACCCAGTACTTC CASSLNGQETQYF
once TRBJ1-5 TRBD1 TRBV19 TGTGCCAGTACAGACACAGGGGAATGGCATCAGCCCCAGCATTTT CASTDTGEWHQPQHF
- TRBJ1-1 - TRBV11-2 TGTGCCAGCAGCTACGACGGGTTTGTTGAAGCTTTCTTT CASSYDGFVEAFF
- TRBJ1-4 TRBD1 TRBV5-1 TGCGCCAGCAGCCCGGGGACAGCTTCTAATGAAAAACTGTTTTTT CASSPGTASNEKLFF
- TRBJ1-2 - TRBV28 TGTGCCAGCAGGTCTCCCGTAAGGGGCGTTAACTATGGCTACACCTTC CASRSPVRGVNYGYTF
- TRBJ2-3 - TRBV7-2 TGTGCCAGCAGCTTAGCGCAGCTGAGCGGCACAGCAGATACGCAGTATTTT CASSLAQLSGTADTQYF
few TRBJ2-7 - TRBV19 TGTGCCAGTAGTATCGGGATGAGCTCCTACGAGCAGTACTTC CASSIGMSSYEQYF
- TRBJ1-5 TRBD1 TRBV27 TGTGCCAGCAGGACAGGGTTACAGCCCCAGCATTTT CASRTGLQPQHF
- TRBJ1-6 TRBD1 TRBV2 TGTGCCAGCCAGGGCAGGGGGAGCTCCTATAATTCACCCCTCCACTTT CASQGRGSSYNSPLHF
- TRBJ2-7 - TRBV5-5 TGTGCCAGCAGCTTGCTTCCGGGCTACGAGCAGTACTTC CASSLLPGYEQYF
- TRBJ1-6 - TRBV4-2 TGTGCCAGCAGCCAAGATCGAACAGGTGATAATTCACCCCTCCACTTT CASSQDRTGDNSPLHF
- TRBJ2-2 TRBD2 TRBV5-4 TGTGCCAGCAGCTTGGGACTAGCGGGGGGCACCGGGGAGCTGTTTTTT CASSLGLAGGTGELFF
- TRBJ1-1 - TRBV4-1 TGCGCCAGCAGCCAAGATAGTACCTTAATGAACACTGAAGCTTTCTTT CASSQDSTLMNTEAFF
- TRBJ2-5 TRBD2 TRBV9 TGTGCCAGCAGCGGTTCCTTTTCTAGCGGGGGGGCCGGGGAGACCCAGTACTTC CASSGSFSSGGAGETQYF
- TRBJ2-3 TRBD2 TRBV5-1 TGCGCCAGCAGCTCCGCCTTAGCGGGGGAACGCACAGATACGCAGTATTTT CASSSALAGERTDTQYF
- TRBJ2-7 - TRBV3-1/TRBV3-2 TGTGCCAGCAGCCAAGAGGTGACAGAGGCCTACGAGCAGTACTTC CASSQEVTEAYEQYF
- TRBJ2-7 TRBD1 TRBV7-9 TGTGCCAGCAGCAGAGGGACAGGGGGCTACGAGCAGTACTTC CASSRGTGGYEQYF
- TRBJ2-5 TRBD2 TRBV28 TGTGCCAGCAGTTGGGGGGGTACACAAGAGACCCAGTACTTC CASSWGGTQETQYF
- TRBJ2-3 - TRBV4-1 TGCGCCAGCAGCCAAGACAGGTACACAGATACGCAGTATTTT CASSQDRYTDTQYF
- TRBJ1-1 TRBD1 TRBV6-1 TGTGCCAGCAGTGCTTATCCGGGACAGGGGGCGGCAGGGAAGACTGAAGCTTTCTTT CASSAYPGQGAAGKTEAFF
once TRBJ1-3 - TRBV5-6 TGTGCCAGCAGCTCTGGGCTCTCCTCTGGAAACACCATATATTTT CASSSGLSSGNTIYF
- TRBJ1-1 - TRBV6-5 TGTGCCAGCAGTTACGACGGGGTTATTACTGAAGCTTTCTTT CASSYDGVITEAFF
few TRBJ1-2 TRBD1 TRBV9 TGTGCCAGCAGCGTAGGGACAGGGCCAAATGGCTACACCTTC CASSVGTGPNGYTF
- TRBJ2-7 - TRBV3-1/TRBV3-2 TGTGCCAGCAGCCAAGAAAACCAGGGACTGTTGAGGGAGCAGTACTTC CASSQENQGLLREQYF
- TRBJ1-2 TRBD1 TRBV7-9 TGTGCCAGCAGCTTAAGAACCGGGCAGGGGGACTATGGCTACACCTTC CASSLRTGQGDYGYTF
- TRBJ2-3 TRBD2 TRBV11-3 TGTGCCAGCAGCCCGGGGAGGGGCCCAGATACGCAGTATTTT CASSPGRGPDTQYF
- TRBJ2-2 TRBD2 TRBV7-9 TGTGCCAGCAGCCCCCCTGGCGGGGGGAACACCGGGGAGCTGTTTTTT CASSPPGGGNTGELFF
- TRBJ2-3 - TRBV3-1/TRBV3-2 TGTGCCAGCAGCCAAGCAGGGACTAGCACAGATACGCAGTATTTT CASSQAGTSTDTQYF
once TRBJ2-1 TRBD1 TRBV15 TGTGCCACCAGCGACTCGGGACAGCCCTACAATGAGCAGTTCTTC CATSDSGQPYNEQFF
- TRBJ2-5 TRBD1 TRBV19 TGTGCCAGCGGGACAGGGCCGGTGGAGACCCAGTACTTC CASGTGPVETQYF
- TRBJ2-1 - TRBV5-1 TGCGCCAGCAGCTCGGGCCTCTCACAGGGAACGGATGAGCAGTTCTTC CASSSGLSQGTDEQFF
- TRBJ1-4 TRBD1 TRBV18 TGTGCCAGCTCACGGCAGGGGGGTGAAAAACTGTTTTTT CASSRQGGEKLFF
- TRBJ1-2 TRBD1 TRBV11-2 TGTGCCAGCAGTTATACAGGGGGTGTATATGGCTACACCTTC CASSYTGGVYGYTF
- TRBJ1-2 - TRBV4-2 TGTGCCAGCAGCCAAGATATGGTCCCGAAAAGCGGTGGCTACACCTTC CASSQDMVPKSGGYTF
- TRBJ1-1 - TRBV10-3 TGTGCCATCAGTGCGGTTGGGGACACCTCAAGGGTCAAGAACACACCCGAAGCTTTCTTT CAISAVGDTSRVKNTPEAFF
- TRBJ1-2 - TRBV5-1 TGCGCCAGCAGGGCAGATAACTATGGCTACACCTTC CASRADNYGYTF